Listed below are T cell receptor beta chains from one sample, sequenced in a study of T cell repertoires in cytomegalovirus infection. MiXCR, applied by TCRdb to the reads, yields one record per CDR3 protein. The sample carries roughly 120,000 distinct CDR3 sequences, roughly 32% recorded once. The antigens of these receptors remain unknown. The specimen comprised CD8+ T cells from cultured PBMCs, sampled from culture after CMV antigen stimulation. These receptors all come from a human donor in good health (CMV status not recorded). Some clones in this sample may be carry-over from other donors' samples. CDR3s include the opening cysteine and the closing phenylalanine or tryptophan. A D gene is named only where the DNA matches it firmly. For some rows the clone size is stated as once, few or many, or as a class when expanded; others skip it.

CDR3 DNA: TGTGCCAGCAGCCCGAGGACTAGCGGGGGATATAGCCCATTATACAATGAGCAGTTCTTC
CDR3 protein: CASSPRTSGGYSPLYNEQFF
J gene: TRBJ2-1
V gene: TRBV4-2
D gene: TRBD2
clone size: NA

CDR3 DNA: TGTGCCAGCAGTTTAATACAGGCACAGGGATACGAGCAGTACTTC
CDR3 protein: CASSLIQAQGYEQYF
J gene: TRBJ2-7
V gene: TRBV27
D gene: NA
clone size: NA

CDR3 DNA: TGTGCCAGCAGCCCACCCCGCAGGAACTACGAGCAGTACTTC
CDR3 protein: CASSPPRRNYEQYF
J gene: TRBJ2-7
V gene: TRBV7-2
D gene: NA
clone size: few

CDR3 DNA: TGTGCCAGCAACTGGGACAGGGGAAACATTCAGTACTTC
CDR3 protein: CASNWDRGNIQYF
J gene: TRBJ2-4
V gene: TRBV6-1
D gene: TRBD1
clone size: many

CDR3 DNA: TGTGCCAGCAGCAATATTAGACAGGGGGGTCGTAACGAAAAACTGTTTTTT
CDR3 protein: CASSNIRQGGRNEKLFF
J gene: TRBJ1-4
V gene: TRBV11-2
D gene: TRBD1
clone size: many

CDR3 DNA: TGTGCCAGCACCGCCCCGAGGTATGGCTACACCTTC
CDR3 protein: CASTAPRYGYTF
J gene: TRBJ1-2
V gene: TRBV28
D gene: NA
clone size: NA

CDR3 DNA: TGTGCCAGCAGGCGAAACGCTGAAGCTTTCTTT
CDR3 protein: CASRRNAEAFF
J gene: TRBJ1-1
V gene: TRBV6-2/TRBV6-3
D gene: NA
clone size: few

CDR3 DNA: TGTGCCAGCAGCTTAGAAGGTGAGGGGTTTCAGCCCCAGCATTTT
CDR3 protein: CASSLEGEGFQPQHF
J gene: TRBJ1-5
V gene: TRBV7-9
D gene: NA
clone size: NA

CDR3 DNA: TGCAGTGTTAGAGACAGGGCCTACGAGCAGTACTTC
CDR3 protein: CSVRDRAYEQYF
J gene: TRBJ2-7
V gene: TRBV20-1
D gene: TRBD1
clone size: NA

CDR3 DNA: TGTGCCTACTCCATATCCTTGAACACTGAAGCTTTCTTT
CDR3 protein: CAYSISLNTEAFF
J gene: TRBJ1-1
V gene: TRBV6-2/TRBV6-3
D gene: NA
clone size: NA

CDR3 DNA: TGTGCCAGCAGCCCCCGAGTAAGCGGGGGGCTCCCCGGGGAGCTGTTTTTT
CDR3 protein: CASSPRVSGGLPGELFF
J gene: TRBJ2-2
V gene: TRBV7-3
D gene: TRBD2
clone size: few

CDR3 DNA: TGTGCCAGCCGGGCGGGGGGTACTAGCTCCTACAATGAGCAGTTCTTC
CDR3 protein: CASRAGGTSSYNEQFF
J gene: TRBJ2-1
V gene: TRBV12-3/TRBV12-4
D gene: TRBD2
clone size: NA

CDR3 DNA: TGTGCCAGCAGCCTCGGATGGAGTGAAGAGACCCAGTACTTC
CDR3 protein: CASSLGWSEETQYF
J gene: TRBJ2-5
V gene: TRBV5-5
D gene: NA
clone size: few

CDR3 DNA: TGTGCCAGCAGGGCTAGCGGGGGGGCGAACACCGGGGAGCTGTTTTTT
CDR3 protein: CASRASGGANTGELFF
J gene: TRBJ2-2
V gene: TRBV28
D gene: TRBD2
clone size: few

CDR3 DNA: TGCGCCAGCAGCCCCACCGTGGGGAGTAGAAAACTGTTTTTT
CDR3 protein: CASSPTVGSRKLFF
J gene: TRBJ1-4
V gene: TRBV4-1
D gene: NA
clone size: few

CDR3 DNA: TGTGCCAGCAGCTCGGGACAAAACTACAATGAGCAGTTCTTC
CDR3 protein: CASSSGQNYNEQFF
J gene: TRBJ2-1
V gene: TRBV7-6
D gene: NA
clone size: few

CDR3 DNA: TGTGCCAGCTCACCACCGATAGAAGGGGTCGAAAAACTGTTTTTT
CDR3 protein: CASSPPIEGVEKLFF
J gene: TRBJ1-4
V gene: TRBV18
D gene: NA
clone size: NA

CDR3 DNA: TGTGCCAGCAGCCAAGAAGGGGTTGGGTATTCACCCCTCCACTTT
CDR3 protein: CASSQEGVGYSPLHF
J gene: TRBJ1-6
V gene: TRBV14
D gene: NA
clone size: NA

CDR3 DNA: TGTGCCAGCAGCTTAAACCCCGGACTATTAGACGATGAGCAGTTCTTC
CDR3 protein: CASSLNPGLLDDEQFF
J gene: TRBJ2-1
V gene: TRBV7-3
D gene: NA
clone size: few

CDR3 DNA: TGCAGTGCTGTGGACAGGTACGAGCAGTACTTC
CDR3 protein: CSAVDRYEQYF
J gene: TRBJ2-7
V gene: TRBV20-1
D gene: TRBD1
clone size: NA

CDR3 DNA: TGCAGCGCCGCCGGGACCGCTTCGTCGAACACCTTC
CDR3 protein: CSAAGTASSNTF
J gene: TRBJ1-2
V gene: TRBV29-1
D gene: NA
clone size: few

CDR3 DNA: TGTGCCAGCAGCTCGTCCCTGGGGGCAGGTGAGCAGTTCTTC
CDR3 protein: CASSSSLGAGEQFF
J gene: TRBJ2-1
V gene: TRBV11-2
D gene: NA
clone size: NA

CDR3 DNA: TGTGCCAGCAGCTTAAGGGCCCGCTCCTACAATGAGCAGTTCTTC
CDR3 protein: CASSLRARSYNEQFF
J gene: TRBJ2-1
V gene: TRBV7-8
D gene: NA
clone size: NA

CDR3 DNA: TGTGCCAGCACCGACAACTACGAGCAGTACTTC
CDR3 protein: CASTDNYEQYF
J gene: TRBJ2-7
V gene: TRBV27
D gene: NA
clone size: NA

CDR3 DNA: TGTGCCAGCAGTTTATTCGCAGGGGCTGAAGCTTTCTTT
CDR3 protein: CASSLFAGAEAFF
J gene: TRBJ1-1
V gene: TRBV27
D gene: NA
clone size: NA

CDR3 DNA: TGTGCCAGCAGCCCGGGCCACCCGGTCCTCCACTTT
CDR3 protein: CASSPGHPVLHF
J gene: TRBJ1-6
V gene: TRBV7-2
D gene: NA
clone size: NA

CDR3 DNA: TGTGCCAGCAGTTTAGCGGCGGGGGAGGCCCAGCCCCAGCATTTT
CDR3 protein: CASSLAAGEAQPQHF
J gene: TRBJ1-5
V gene: TRBV12-3/TRBV12-4
D gene: NA
clone size: few

CDR3 DNA: TGCAGTGCTTACAGGGGGGTCGATAGGTACGAGCAGTACTTC
CDR3 protein: CSAYRGVDRYEQYF
J gene: TRBJ2-7
V gene: TRBV20-1
D gene: TRBD1
clone size: NA

CDR3 DNA: TGTGCCAGCAGTTACTCGACAAACTACGAGCAGTACTTC
CDR3 protein: CASSYSTNYEQYF
J gene: TRBJ2-7
V gene: TRBV6-5
D gene: NA
clone size: few

CDR3 DNA: TGCAGTGCTAGAGACCAGGCGGGGGGCGACGCAGATACGCAGTATTTT
CDR3 protein: CSARDQAGGDADTQYF
J gene: TRBJ2-3
V gene: TRBV20-1
D gene: TRBD2
clone size: few